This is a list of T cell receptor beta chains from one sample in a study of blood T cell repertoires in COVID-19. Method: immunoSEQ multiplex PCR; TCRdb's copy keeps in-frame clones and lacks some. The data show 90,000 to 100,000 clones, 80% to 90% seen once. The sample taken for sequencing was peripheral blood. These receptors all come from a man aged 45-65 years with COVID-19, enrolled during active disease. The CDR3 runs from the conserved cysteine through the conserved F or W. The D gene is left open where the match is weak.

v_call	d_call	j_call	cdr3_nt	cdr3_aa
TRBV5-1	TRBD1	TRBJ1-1	TGCGCCAGCAGCCCCTTATCTCCGGGACAGGGGGCGGGTGAAGCTTTCTTT	CASSPLSPGQGAGEAFF
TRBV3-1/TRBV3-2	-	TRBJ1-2	TGTGCCAGCAGCCAATTGCAGGGGAACGGCTACACCTTC	CASSQLQGNGYTF
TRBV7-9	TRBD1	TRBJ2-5	TGTGCCAGCAGCTGGGACAGAGAAGAGACCCAGTACTTC	CASSWDREETQYF
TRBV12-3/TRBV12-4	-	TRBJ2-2	TGTGCCAGCGGGGGGGCCCCCGGGGAGCTGTTTTTT	CASGGAPGELFF
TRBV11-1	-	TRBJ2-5	TGTGCCAGCAGTAAATTTCGGGACCAAGAGACCCAGTACTTC	CASSKFRDQETQYF
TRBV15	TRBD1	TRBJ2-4	TGTGCCACCAGCAGTCCCGGGACAGGGGGCGGCCAAAACATTCAGTACTTC	CATSSPGTGGGQNIQYF
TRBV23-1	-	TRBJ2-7	TGCGCCAGCAGCCACGGAGGGGACAGCATCTTTCTCTCCTACGAGCAGTACTTC	CASSHGGDSIFLSYEQYF
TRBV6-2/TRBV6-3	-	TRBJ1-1	TGTGCCAGCAGTTACTGGGGGCAGAGAACTGAAGCTTTCTTT	CASSYWGQRTEAFF
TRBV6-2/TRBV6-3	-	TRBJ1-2	TGTGCCAGCAGTCCGGGACACCGAGCGGGCTACACCTTC	CASSPGHRAGYTF
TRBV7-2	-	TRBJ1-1	TGTGCCAGCAGCTCGAGCTCGAACACTGAAGCTTTCTTT	CASSSSSNTEAFF
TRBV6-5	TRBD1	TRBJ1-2	TGTGCCAGCAGCCCCCTCCGACAGGGCCACTATGGCTACACCTTC	CASSPLRQGHYGYTF
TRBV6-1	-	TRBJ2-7	TGTGCCAGCAGTGAGCGATACGAGCAGTACTTC	CASSERYEQYF
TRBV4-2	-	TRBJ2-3	TGTGCCAGCAGCCAAGATAGGAGCGGCGCTCCAGATACGCAGTATTTT	CASSQDRSGAPDTQYF
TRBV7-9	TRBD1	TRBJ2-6	TGTGCCAGCAGCTACCAAACTACAGGGGCTGGGGCCAACGTCCTGACTTTC	CASSYQTTGAGANVLTF
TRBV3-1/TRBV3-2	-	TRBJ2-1	TGTGCCAGCAGACAAGAAGGCGGGGTCAATGAGCAGTTCTTC	CASRQEGGVNEQFF
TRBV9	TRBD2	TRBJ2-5	TGTGCCAGCAGCGTAGTCGGGCTGAGCGGGGGGACCCAAGAGACCCAGTACTTC	CASSVVGLSGGTQETQYF
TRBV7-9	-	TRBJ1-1	TGTGCCAGCAGTCCAGAGGCTGAAGCTTTCTTT	CASSPEAEAFF